Listed below are T cell receptor beta chains from one sample, sequenced in a study of T cell responses to AZD1222 COVID-19 vaccine. Using immunoSEQ multiplex PCR, the repertoire was profiled, and TCRdb retains in-frame clones only, with some absent. Among more than 35,000 clones listed, around 80% were seen once. The sequenced sample was peripheral blood, obtained 28 days after the second dose of the MenACWY control vaccine. The receptors here all came from an adult who received the MenACWY meningococcal vaccine as a control. Each CDR3 is given with its conserved first and last residue. D genes are given only for firm matches. Size is omitted from some rows. Given values are once, few, many or a class for expanded clones.

J | size | D | V | DNA | CDR3
TRBJ1-1 | . | TRBD1 | TRBV2 | TGTGCCAGCAGCGAGAGTCGGACGGGACAGGGGTTCATGAACACTGAAGCTTTCTTT | CASSESRTGQGFMNTEAFF
TRBJ1-1 | . | TRBD1 | TRBV7-8 | TGTGCCAGCAGCCCCCTGGGACAGATGGGGGGAACTGAAGCTTTCTTT | CASSPLGQMGGTEAFF
TRBJ2-5 | . | . | TRBV5-4 | TGTGCCAGCAGCTCGGCAGGGATGATTAGAGAGACCCAGTACTTC | CASSSAGMIRETQYF
TRBJ1-5 | . | . | TRBV29-1 | TGCAGCGCCTCCACAGGGTCGGGCAATCAGCCCCAGCATTTT | CSASTGSGNQPQHF
TRBJ1-1 | . | . | TRBV28 | TGTGCCAGCATCGGCACTCTCTCCCGGGCGGGAAACACTGAAGCTTTCTTT | CASIGTLSRAGNTEAFF
TRBJ2-3 | . | . | TRBV6-1 | TGTGCCAGCAGTGAGGTGCGGGGAGGAGATACGCAGTATTTT | CASSEVRGGDTQYF
TRBJ2-5 | . | . | TRBV6-1 | TGTGCCAGCAGTGAAATTACCAGGTCCAAAGGGGGAGAGACCCAGTACTTC | CASSEITRSKGGETQYF
TRBJ2-5 | . | TRBD2 | TRBV24-1 | TGTGCCACCAGTGATCCCCTCGGTAGCGGGAGATTCGAGACCCAGTACTTC | CATSDPLGSGRFETQYF
TRBJ2-5 | . | . | TRBV5-1 | TGCGCCAGCAGCTTAGGTGGGACACAAGAGACCCAGTACTTC | CASSLGGTQETQYF
TRBJ2-1 | . | . | TRBV11-2 | TGTGCCAGCAGCTTCGGCTACAATGAGCAGTTCTTC | CASSFGYNEQFF
TRBJ2-7 | . | . | TRBV30 | TGTGCCTGGAGTTATTATCCGGGACTGGACTACGAGCAGTACTTC | CAWSYYPGLDYEQYF
TRBJ1-2 | few | . | TRBV19 | TGTGCCACCTCATGGTCGCCCTATGGCTACACCTTC | CATSWSPYGYTF
TRBJ2-3 | . | TRBD2 | TRBV5-5 | TGTGCCAGCAGCCCTAGCGGGACTAGCACAGATACGCAGTATTTT | CASSPSGTSTDTQYF
TRBJ1-1 | . | TRBD1 | TRBV5-1 | TGCGCCAGCAGCTTGGGACAGGGGGTGCGTGACACTGAAGCTTTCTTT | CASSLGQGVRDTEAFF
TRBJ1-5 | once | . | TRBV6-5 | TGTGCCAGTAACAGCTGGGGTCCCAATCAGCCCCAGCATTTT | CASNSWGPNQPQHF
TRBJ1-1 | . | TRBD1 | TRBV19 | TGTGCCAGTACACCAACTGACAGGGGGATGAACACTGAAGCTTTCTTT | CASTPTDRGMNTEAFF
TRBJ1-4 | few | . | TRBV28 | TGTGCCAGCACCCCATCGGCGGCCCTAGATGAAAAACTGTTTTTT | CASTPSAALDEKLFF
TRBJ1-2 | . | . | TRBV6-1 | TGTGCCAGCAGTGAAGTAGCATCTATCTATGGCTACACCTTC | CASSEVASIYGYTF
TRBJ2-5 | . | TRBD2 | TRBV23-1 | TGCGCCAGCACCCCGACTAGCGTGAGAGAGACCCAGTACTTC | CASTPTSVRETQYF
TRBJ1-2 | . | . | TRBV21-1 | TGTGCCAGGGATGTCTATGGCTACACCTTC | CARDVYGYTF
TRBJ2-2 | . | TRBD1 | TRBV5-8 | TGTGCCAGCACAATGACAGGGGTTACCGGGGAGCTGTTTTTT | CASTMTGVTGELFF
TRBJ1-6 | . | . | TRBV6-1 | TGTGCCAGCAGTGAACTTGGCAGGGAATCACCCCTCCACTTT | CASSELGRESPLHF
TRBJ1-2 | . | . | TRBV6-5 | TGTGCCAGCTCCTCGATAGGCGTCGGGGGCTACACCTTC | CASSSIGVGGYTF
TRBJ2-1 | few | . | TRBV2 | TGTGCCAGCAGTGGGGTATACAATGAGCAGTTCTTC | CASSGVYNEQFF
TRBJ2-2 | . | . | TRBV19 | TGTGCCAGTAGTATGACGGGGGGCACGGCCGGGGAGCTGTTTTTT | CASSMTGGTAGELFF
TRBJ2-1 | . | . | TRBV19 | TGTGCCGCCGGACTACCCCAAAACAATGAGCAGTTCTTC | CAAGLPQNNEQFF
TRBJ1-1 | few | . | TRBV29-1 | TGCAGCGTTTCCCCTACAGAGAACACTGAAGCTTTCTTT | CSVSPTENTEAFF
TRBJ1-6 | . | . | TRBV7-9 | TGTGCCAGCAGCTTGGGAGAATCACCCCTCCACTTT | CASSLGESPLHF
TRBJ1-1 | . | TRBD1 | TRBV19 | TGTGCCAGTAGTATTAATACAGGGGGCGGATCTGAAGCTTTCTTT | CASSINTGGGSEAFF
TRBJ1-2 | once | . | TRBV7-9 | TGTGCCAGCAGCTCGCTCAAGTTTAACTATGGCTACACCTTC | CASSSLKFNYGYTF
TRBJ2-7 | . | TRBD1 | TRBV5-1 | TGCGCCAGCAGCTTGGCCGTCCGGGACAGGGGCGACGAGCAGTACTTC | CASSLAVRDRGDEQYF
TRBJ2-2 | . | . | TRBV11-1 | TGTGCCAGCAGCTTAGGAGCGGGGGAGCTGTTTTTT | CASSLGAGELFF
TRBJ2-1 | many | TRBD2 | TRBV5-5 | TGTGCCAGCAGCTCACTAGCGGGGGACCTCTACAATGAGCAGTTCTTC | CASSSLAGDLYNEQFF
TRBJ2-7 | few | TRBD2 | TRBV27 | TGTGCCAGCGGGAGGACTAGCGGGACTTACGAGCAGTACTTC | CASGRTSGTYEQYF
TRBJ2-5 | . | . | TRBV24-1 | TGTGCCACCAGTGTAGGCGGGAACCAAGAGACCCAGTACTTC | CATSVGGNQETQYF
TRBJ2-3 | . | TRBD2 | TRBV2 | TGTGCCAGCATGAGGCGGACTAGCGGGGCAGATACGCAGTATTTT | CASMRRTSGADTQYF
TRBJ1-1 | . | . | TRBV3-1/TRBV3-2 | TGTGCCAGCAGCCTAGCGGCAGGGGCAACGAACACTGAAGCTTTCTTT | CASSLAAGATNTEAFF
TRBJ2-3 | medium-sized | . | TRBV3-1/TRBV3-2 | TGTGCCAGCAGCCAAGACACAGGGGGTGAGGTCTGGCGGGGGACAGATACGCAGTATTTT | CASSQDTGGEVWRGTDTQYF
TRBJ1-6 | once | TRBD1 | TRBV28 | TGTGCCAGCAGTTTAGTGACAGGGGGCTCCGTTAATTCACCCCTCCACTTT | CASSLVTGGSVNSPLHF
TRBJ2-1 | . | . | TRBV5-8 | TGTGCCACCAGGGGGTATCGGGAGATTGGGCGCAATGAGCAGTTCTTC | CATRGYREIGRNEQFF
TRBJ2-7 | . | . | TRBV28 | TGTGCCAGCAGTTTAGTAGTCAGGTCCTACGAGCAGTACTTC | CASSLVVRSYEQYF